Shown below are 23 T cell receptor beta chains from a single sample sequenced in a study of OX40 agonist ivuxolimab in advanced cancers. Clones were read by immunoSEQ multiplex PCR, and TCRdb kept only the in-frame ones, dropping some. This table holds more than 75,000 clones, roughly 80% found once. The sample was CD4+ or CD8+ T cells sorted from blood, taken in a trial of the OX40 agonist ivuxolimab. The receptors were gathered from an adult with an advanced solid tumor such as melanoma, head and neck, liver or kidney cancer.

The V gene is TRBV5-1, the J gene TRBJ2-5; no firm D call. V dropped 3 bases and J dropped 3 bases, with 6 bases sitting between them. This CDR3 comprises 12 residues. The V gene's germline CDR1 is SGHRS and CDR2 YFSETQ. The CDR3 DNA sequence: TGCGCCAGCAGCTGGGGAAAAGAGACCCAGTACTTC. This gives the protein CASSWGKETQYF.

This clone was detected only once. The V call is TRBV13, the J call TRBJ2-7, with 10 bases aligning to TRBD1. The junction had 7 bases not matched to a gene; V was cut back by 4 bases and J by 4 bases. This CDR3 region has 15 residues. Germline V lookup: CDR1 PRHDT, CDR2 FYEKMQ (reference sequence). CDR3 nucleotide sequence: TGTGCCAGCAGCTCCGACCGGGACAGGGGATACGAGCAGTACTTC. Its translation: CASSSDRDRGYEQYF.

The chain recombines TRBV10-3 with TRBJ2-5, with 8 positions matching TRBD1. The CDR3 consists of 14 residues. Germline V gene lookup returns CDR1 ENHRY and CDR2 SYGVKD. V lost 8 bases, J lost 5 bases, and 10 bases stayed unmatched. This CDR3 is CAIAERDRRETQYF. For the CDR3, the DNA is TGTGCCATCGCAGAGAGGGACAGGCGCGAGACCCAGTACTTC.

The CDR3 region has the DNA TGTGCCACCCACTTTGGCCCGGGGGTCGGTTACGAGCAGTACTTC. Its protein is CATHFGPGVGYEQYF. The rearrangement uses TRBV9 and TRBJ2-7; tentative D call: TRBD2 (6 bases). The CDR3 consists of 15 residues. Trimming left V 9 bases short and J 4 bases short, with 23 bases between. Germline loops: CDR1 SGDLS, CDR2 YYNGEE. Combining the CDR3 with reference TRBV9 and TRBJ2-7 gives the whole variable domain DSGVTQTPKHLITATGQRVTLRCSPRSGDLSVYWYQQSLDQGLQFLIQYYNGEERAKGNILERFSAQQFPDLHSELNLSSLELGDSALYFCATHFGPGVGYEQYFGPGTRLTVT.

The rearrangement joins TRBV18 to TRBJ1-2; 10 bases align to TRBD1. Trimming removed 3 bases from V and 0 bases from J; junction bases left unmatched: 7. Germline CDR1 is KGHSH and CDR2 is LQKENI. This CDR3 comprises 17 residues. The CDR3 reads CASSPGQGIPSNYGYTF. The CDR3 DNA reads as TGTGCCAGCTCACCGGGACAGGGGATACCCTCTAACTATGGCTACACCTTC.

This chain uses TRBV5-6 with TRBJ1-2; D is unclear. Trimming removed 2 bases from V and 2 bases from J, with 16 bases in between. This CDR3 is 16 amino acids long. Germline V gene sequence: CDR1 SGHDT, CDR2 YYEEEE. The DNA of the CDR3 is TGTGCCAGCAGCTTTTGGGGTGGGGTGAAGAACTATGGCTACACCTTC. This sequence encodes CASSFWGGVKNYGYTF.

V is TRBV7-9 and J is TRBJ2-5, with 7 bases aligning to TRBD2. In germline, CDR1 is SEHNR, CDR2 FQNEAQ (reference sequence). The CDR3 totals 13 residues. The trim removed 3 bases at V and 6 bases at J, leaving 4 bases unmatched. As DNA, the CDR3 is TGTGCCAGCAGCTTGCTAGCGGAACAGACCCAGTACTTC. It codes for CASSLLAEQTQYF.

This rearrangement joins TRBV9 to TRBJ1-3; weak D call: TRBD1 (5 bases). V gave up 3 bases and J gave up 2 bases, with 18 bases separating them. The CDR3 runs 17 residues. Germline CDR1 and CDR2: SGDLS and YYNGEE. In DNA, the CDR3 is TGTGCCAGCAGCGCCTCGGCGGGGGGTTCGACTGGAAACACCATATATTTT. Protein sequence: CASSASAGGSTGNTIYF.

The rearrangement uses TRBV4-3 and TRBJ1-4; possibly TRBD1 for D (5 bases). From germline, CDR1 is LGHNA and CDR2 YSLEER. V shed 4 bases and J shed 10 bases, with 16 bases lying between them. This CDR3 contains 14 residues. The CDR3 loop is CASSREDGGGKLFF. In nucleotides, the CDR3 is TGCGCCAGCAGCCGGGAGGACGGCGGGGGAAAACTGTTTTTT.

The chain has TRBV30 and TRBJ2-7, with 9 bases identical to TRBD1. Germline V gene sequence: CDR1 GTSNPN, CDR2 SVGIG (reference sequence). The CDR3 loop spans 13 amino acids. V dropped 6 bases and J dropped 2; count of bases not matched to a gene: 5. CDR3 DNA: TGTGCCTGCCTGAGACAGGGGGCCTACGAGCAGTACTTC. Translated, it gives CACLRQGAYEQYF.

This CDR3 is CASRLSGTNTGELFF. In DNA, the CDR3 is TGTGCCAGCCGACTGAGCGGGACGAACACCGGGGAGCTGTTTTTT. This chain connects TRBV10-3 to TRBJ2-2; the match to TRBD2 covers 7 bases. Germline assignment: CDR1 ENHRY and CDR2 SYGVKD. Trimming cost V 10 bases and J 0 bases; bases outside gene matches: 8. The CDR3 is made up of 15 amino acids.

The chain has TRBV5-1 and TRBJ1-3; perhaps TRBD1 as D (6 bases). Germline CDR1 and CDR2: SGHRS and YFSETQ. This CDR3 comprises 16 residues. Trimming left V 4 bases short and J 2 bases short, with 16 bases between. The DNA of the CDR3 is TGCGCCAGCAGCCAGGAGGGCCAGGGGACTGGAAACACCATATATTTT. This codes for CASSQEGQGTGNTIYF. Full variable domain (rest looked up from reference TRBV5-1 and TRBJ1-3): KAGVTQTPRYLIKTRGQQVTLSCSPISGHRSVSWYQQTPGQGLQFLFEYFSETQRNKGNFPGRFSGRQFSNSRSEMNVSTLELGDSALYLCASSQEGQGTGNTIYFGEGSWLTVV.

The CDR3 region is CASMLAGYEETQYF. The CDR3 nucleotides read TGTGCCAGCATGCTAGCGGGATATGAAGAGACCCAGTACTTC. The chain uses TRBV6-5 and TRBJ2-5; 9 nucleotides line up with TRBD2. The germline V gene encodes CDR1 MNHEY and CDR2 SVGAGI. Trimming removed 7 bases from V and 3 bases from J; junction bases left unmatched: 6. The CDR3 loop spans 14 amino acids.

In its sample, this clone was seen many times. V gene TRBV7-9 combines with J gene TRBJ1-1; D not certain. V was cut by 1 base and J by 0 bases, with 0 bases left in between. Per germline, CDR1 SEHNR and CDR2 FQNEAQ (reference sequence). The CDR3 has 12 amino acids. In DNA, the CDR3 is TGTGCCAGCAGCTTAGTGAACACTGAAGCTTTCTTT. Its translation: CASSLVNTEAFF.

J is TRBJ2-3 and V is TRBV29-1; 7 nucleotides match TRBD2. Germline lookup yields CDR1 SQVTM and CDR2 ANQGSEA. With V trimmed by 5 bases and J by 2 bases, 13 bases remained unmatched. The CDR3 totals 16 residues. As DNA, the CDR3 is TGCAGCGTTAGTGGGGTGAGCGGGAAAAACACAGATACGCAGTATTTT. It codes for CSVSGVSGKNTDTQYF.

V gene TRBV18 combines with J gene TRBJ1-1; unclear D gene. The V and J ends lost 2 bases and 1 base respectively, with 8 bases between them. CDR3 length: 14 amino acids. The germline V gene has CDR1 KGHSH and CDR2 LQKENI. CDR3 protein: CASSPTRQNTEAFF. The CDR3, as DNA: TGTGCCAGCTCACCAACTCGACAGAACACTGAAGCTTTCTTT.

This chain uses TRBV7-8 with TRBJ2-1; possibly TRBD1 or TRBD2 for D (5 bases each). Trimming removed 1 base from V and 9 bases from J, with 13 bases in between. Germline assignment: CDR1 SGHVS and CDR2 FQNEAQ. This CDR3 is 14 amino acids long. The chain's CDR3 is CASSLVGVGGEQFF. As DNA, the CDR3 is TGTGCCAGCAGCTTAGTTGGGGTTGGGGGTGAGCAGTTCTTC.

A few counts support this clone. This chain joins TRBV5-1 and TRBJ2-7, with a possible D match to TRBD1 (8 bases). Per the germline V gene, CDR1 is SGHRS and CDR2 is YFSETQ. The CDR3 is made up of 15 amino acids. V lost 1 base, J lost 2 bases, and 13 bases lay in between. The CDR3: CASSLTTGGAYEQYF. In DNA, the CDR3 is TGCGCCAGCAGCTTGACCACAGGGGGGGCCTACGAGCAGTACTTC.

The chain carries TRBV4-3 and TRBJ2-7, with D hard to call. CDR1 is LGHNA and CDR2 is YSLEER in the germline V gene. The ends were cut back, 2 bases at V and 2 bases at J, with 10 bases in the middle. This CDR3 region has 14 residues. CDR3 region: CASSQYTGTYEQYF. The CDR3 nucleotides are TGCGCCAGCAGCCAATATACTGGAACCTACGAGCAGTACTTC.

The chain links TRBV10-3 to TRBJ1-6, with 10 bases that match TRBD1. J was trimmed by 3 bases and V by 3 bases; bases with no gene match: 5. CDR3 length equals 17 residues. The germline V gene has CDR1 ENHRY and CDR2 SYGVKD. DNA of the CDR3: TGTGCCATCAGTGACCCGGGACAGGGGTTCTATAATTCACCCCTCCACTTT. This sequence encodes CAISDPGQGFYNSPLHF.

The CDR3 sequence is CASSLRAGITDTQYF. CDR3 nucleotides: TGTGCCAGCAGCTTACGTGCGGGGATTACAGATACGCAGTATTTT. The chain couples TRBV11-3 to TRBJ2-3; possibly TRBD2 for D (6 bases). CDR3 length: 15 residues. V was clipped by 2 bases and J by 3 bases, with 12 bases between them. Germline lookup yields CDR1 SGHNT and CDR2 YENEEA.

This clone was found a few times. The V call is TRBV10-3, the J call TRBJ1-5; 7 bases map to TRBD1. Per the germline V gene, CDR1 is ENHRY and CDR2 is SYGVKD. J gave up 1 base and V 6 bases, and 3 bases lay outside the gene matches. The CDR3 contains 14 residues. The CDR3 region is CAISRDSSNQPQHF. The CDR3 DNA is TGTGCCATCAGCCGGGACAGCAGCAATCAGCCCCAGCATTTT.

J is TRBJ2-1 and V is TRBV19; D perhaps matches TRBD1 (5 bases). The germline V gene has CDR1 LNHDA and CDR2 SQIVND (reference sequence). Trimming removed 8 bases from V and 10 bases from J, with 18 bases in between. The CDR3 contains 13 residues. The CDR3 bases are TGTGCCAGTCGACCAACGGACATCCCCGAGCAGTTCTTC. Protein: CASRPTDIPEQFF.